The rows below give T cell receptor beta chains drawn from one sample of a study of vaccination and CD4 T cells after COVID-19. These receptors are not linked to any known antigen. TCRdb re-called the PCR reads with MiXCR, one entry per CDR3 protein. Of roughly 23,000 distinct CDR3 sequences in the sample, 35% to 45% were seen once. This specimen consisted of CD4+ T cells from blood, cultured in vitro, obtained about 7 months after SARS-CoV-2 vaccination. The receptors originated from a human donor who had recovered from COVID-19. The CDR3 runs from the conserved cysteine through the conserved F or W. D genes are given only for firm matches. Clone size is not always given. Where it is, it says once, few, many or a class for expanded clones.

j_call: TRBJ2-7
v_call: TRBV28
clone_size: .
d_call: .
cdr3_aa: CASSRPGFRRDEQYF
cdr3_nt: TGTGCCAGCTCCCGCCCGGGGTTCCGGCGGGATGAGCAGTACTTC

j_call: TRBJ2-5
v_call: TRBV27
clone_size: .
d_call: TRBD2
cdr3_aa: CASRTSAQETQYF
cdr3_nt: TGTGCCAGCAGGACTAGCGCTCAAGAGACCCAGTACTTC

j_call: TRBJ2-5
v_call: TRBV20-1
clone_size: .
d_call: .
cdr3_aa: CSVRQTAASHGETQYF
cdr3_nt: TGCAGTGTTCGACAGACAGCCGCGTCACACGGAGAGACCCAGTACTTC

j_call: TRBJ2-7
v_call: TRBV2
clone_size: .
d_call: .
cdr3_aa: CASSRTDYEQYF
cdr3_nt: TGTGCCAGCAGTCGCACAGACTACGAGCAGTACTTC

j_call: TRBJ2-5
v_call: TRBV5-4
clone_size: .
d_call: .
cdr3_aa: CASSREQGFETQYF
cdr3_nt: TGTGCCAGCAGCCGAGAACAGGGCTTTGAGACCCAGTACTTC

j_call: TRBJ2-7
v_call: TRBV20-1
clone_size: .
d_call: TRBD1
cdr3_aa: CSAKQGNYEQYF
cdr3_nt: TGCAGTGCTAAACAGGGGAATTACGAGCAGTACTTC

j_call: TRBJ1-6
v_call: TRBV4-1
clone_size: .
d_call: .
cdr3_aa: CASSQAPLISPLHF
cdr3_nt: TGCGCCAGCAGCCAAGCCCCCCTGATCTCACCCCTCCACTTT

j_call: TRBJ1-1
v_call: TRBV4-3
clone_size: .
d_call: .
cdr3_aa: CASSLVGDTYRTEAFF
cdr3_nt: TGCGCCAGCAGTTTAGTGGGGGACACATATCGGACTGAAGCTTTCTTT

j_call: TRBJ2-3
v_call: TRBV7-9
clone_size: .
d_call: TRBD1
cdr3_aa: CASSLWGQGGDTQYF
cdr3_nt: TGTGCCAGCAGCTTATGGGGACAGGGAGGGGATACGCAGTATTTT

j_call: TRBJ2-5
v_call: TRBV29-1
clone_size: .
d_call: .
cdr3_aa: CSVGDIYGTYQETQYF
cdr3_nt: TGCAGCGTTGGGGATATATACGGGACGTACCAAGAGACCCAGTACTTC

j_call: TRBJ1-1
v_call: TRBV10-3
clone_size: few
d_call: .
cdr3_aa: CAISESEGTEAFF
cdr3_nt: TGTGCCATCAGTGAGTCAGAGGGCACTGAAGCTTTCTTT

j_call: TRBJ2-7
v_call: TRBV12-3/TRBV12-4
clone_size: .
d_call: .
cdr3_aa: CASSLAGSSVYEQYF
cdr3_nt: TGTGCCAGCAGTTTAGCCGGGAGTAGCGTCTACGAGCAGTACTTC

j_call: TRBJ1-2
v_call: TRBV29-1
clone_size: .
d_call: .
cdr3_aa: CSVTQGYGYTF
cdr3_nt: TGCAGCGTAACCCAGGGATATGGCTACACCTTC

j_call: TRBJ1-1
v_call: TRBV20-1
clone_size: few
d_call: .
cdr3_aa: CSAREGNREAFF
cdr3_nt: TGCAGTGCTAGAGAGGGCAACAGGGAAGCTTTCTTT

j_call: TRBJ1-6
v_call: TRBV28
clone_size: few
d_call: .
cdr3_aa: CASSRTGSRDSPLHF
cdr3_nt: TGTGCCAGCAGCCGTACAGGGAGTAGGGATTCACCCCTCCACTTT

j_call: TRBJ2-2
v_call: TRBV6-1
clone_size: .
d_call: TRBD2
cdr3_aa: CASSLTSGSTGELFF
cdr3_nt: TGTGCCAGCAGTCTGACTAGCGGTTCCACCGGGGAGCTGTTTTTT

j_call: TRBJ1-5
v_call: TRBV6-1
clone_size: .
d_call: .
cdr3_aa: CASSERWRGWVTGNQPQHF
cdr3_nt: TGTGCCAGCAGTGAAAGGTGGAGGGGATGGGTAACGGGCAATCAGCCCCAGCATTTT

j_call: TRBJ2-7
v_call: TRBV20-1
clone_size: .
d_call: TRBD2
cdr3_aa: CSALTSGQTYEQYF
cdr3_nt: TGCAGTGCGTTGACTAGCGGGCAAACCTACGAGCAGTACTTC

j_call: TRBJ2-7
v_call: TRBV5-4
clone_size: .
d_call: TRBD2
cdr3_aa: CASSLAAGASYEQYF
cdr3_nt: TGTGCCAGCAGCTTGGCGGCGGGAGCATCCTACGAGCAGTACTTC

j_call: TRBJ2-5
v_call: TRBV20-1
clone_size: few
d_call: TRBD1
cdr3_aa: CSATGQGKETQYF
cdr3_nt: TGCAGTGCAACGGGACAGGGGAAAGAGACCCAGTACTTC

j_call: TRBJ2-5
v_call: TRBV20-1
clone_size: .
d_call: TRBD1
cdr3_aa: CSARPVQGRQETQYF
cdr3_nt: TGCAGTGCTCGTCCCGTACAGGGGCGCCAAGAGACCCAGTACTTC

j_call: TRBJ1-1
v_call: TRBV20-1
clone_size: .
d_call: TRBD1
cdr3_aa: CSARDPGGDTEAFF
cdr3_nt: TGCAGTGCTAGAGATCCAGGGGGGGACACTGAAGCTTTCTTT

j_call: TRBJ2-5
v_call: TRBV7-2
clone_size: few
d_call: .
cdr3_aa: CASSLSGGLVETQYF
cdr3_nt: TGTGCCAGCAGCTTATCGGGGGGCCTCGTGGAGACCCAGTACTTC

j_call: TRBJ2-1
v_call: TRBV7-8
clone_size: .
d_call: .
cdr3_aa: CASSFRSDHNEQFF
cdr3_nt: TGTGCCAGCAGCTTTAGGTCGGATCACAATGAGCAGTTCTTC

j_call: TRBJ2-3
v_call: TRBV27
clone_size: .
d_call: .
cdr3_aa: CASSKTDTQYF
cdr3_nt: TGTGCCAGCAGTAAAACAGATACGCAGTATTTT

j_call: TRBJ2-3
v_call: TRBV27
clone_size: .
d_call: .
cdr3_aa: CASSFIGAQEDTQYF
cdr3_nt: TGTGCCAGCAGTTTTATAGGGGCGCAGGAAGATACGCAGTATTTT

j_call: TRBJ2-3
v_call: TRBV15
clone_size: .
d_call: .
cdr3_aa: CATPGPPHNRTSCTDTQYF
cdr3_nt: TGTGCCACCCCCGGCCCCCCCCACAACCGGACCAGCTGCACAGATACGCAGTATTTT

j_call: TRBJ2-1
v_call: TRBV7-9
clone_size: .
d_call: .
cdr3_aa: CASIHKGLGNEQFF
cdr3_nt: TGTGCCAGCATCCACAAAGGGCTAGGCAATGAGCAGTTCTTC

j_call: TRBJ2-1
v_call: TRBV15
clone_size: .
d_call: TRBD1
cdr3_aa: CATGTGKLNEQFF
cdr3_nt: TGTGCCACCGGGACAGGAAAACTCAATGAGCAGTTCTTC

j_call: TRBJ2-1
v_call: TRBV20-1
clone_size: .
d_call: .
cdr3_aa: CSARRRRGLYNEQFF
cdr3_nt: TGCAGTGCTAGAAGACGGCGGGGGCTCTACAATGAGCAGTTCTTC

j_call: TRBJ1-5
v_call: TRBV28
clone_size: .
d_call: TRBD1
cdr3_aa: CASSLPGQGNQPQHF
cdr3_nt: TGTGCCAGCAGTCTTCCGGGACAGGGTAATCAGCCCCAGCATTTT

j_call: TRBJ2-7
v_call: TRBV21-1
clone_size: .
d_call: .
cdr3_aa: CASSERLAAEQYF
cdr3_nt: TGTGCCAGCAGCGAGAGACTAGCTGCCGAGCAGTACTTC

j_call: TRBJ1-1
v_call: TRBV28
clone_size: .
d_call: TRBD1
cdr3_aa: CASRQGYTEAFF
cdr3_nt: TGTGCCAGCCGACAGGGTTACACTGAAGCTTTCTTT

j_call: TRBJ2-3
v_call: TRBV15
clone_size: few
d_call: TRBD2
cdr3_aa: CATSREDYYSGRDTQYF
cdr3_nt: TGTGCCACCAGCAGAGAGGACTATTATAGCGGGAGAGATACGCAGTATTTT

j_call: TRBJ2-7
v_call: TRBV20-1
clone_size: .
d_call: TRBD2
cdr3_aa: CSAKKTSGTYEQYF
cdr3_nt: TGCAGTGCTAAAAAGACTAGCGGAACCTACGAGCAGTACTTC

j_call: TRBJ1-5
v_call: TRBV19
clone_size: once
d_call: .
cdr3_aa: CASSIDPPGAQPQHF
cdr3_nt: TGTGCCAGTAGTATAGATCCACCGGGAGCTCAGCCCCAGCATTTT

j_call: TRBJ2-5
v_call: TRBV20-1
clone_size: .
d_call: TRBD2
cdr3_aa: CSARVPLAGMETQYF
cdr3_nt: TGCAGTGCTAGAGTCCCCTTAGCGGGAATGGAGACCCAGTACTTC

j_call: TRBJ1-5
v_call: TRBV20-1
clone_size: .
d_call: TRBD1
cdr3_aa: CSANSGTGIQPQHF
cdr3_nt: TGCAGTGCAAACTCCGGGACAGGGATTCAGCCCCAGCATTTT

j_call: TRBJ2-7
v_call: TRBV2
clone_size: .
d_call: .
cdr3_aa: CASSDLASNYEQYF
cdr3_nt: TGTGCCAGCAGTGACCTAGCTTCAAACTACGAGCAGTACTTC

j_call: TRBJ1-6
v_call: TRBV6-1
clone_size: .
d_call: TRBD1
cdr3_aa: CASSPGQGNSPLHF
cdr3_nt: TGTGCCAGCAGTCCGGGACAGGGTAATTCACCCCTCCACTTT

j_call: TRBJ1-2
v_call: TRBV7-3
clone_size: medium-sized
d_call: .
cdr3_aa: CASSLRAEEDYGYTF
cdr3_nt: TGTGCCAGCAGCTTAAGGGCCGAAGAAGACTATGGCTACACCTTC

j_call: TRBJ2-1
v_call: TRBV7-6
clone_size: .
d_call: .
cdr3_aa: CASSRTQNEQFF
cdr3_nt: TGTGCCAGCAGTAGGACTCAAAATGAGCAGTTCTTC

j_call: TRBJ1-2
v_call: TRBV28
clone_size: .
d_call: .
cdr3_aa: CASSLRDSYGYTF
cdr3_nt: TGTGCCAGCAGTTTAAGGGATTCTTACGGCTACACCTTC

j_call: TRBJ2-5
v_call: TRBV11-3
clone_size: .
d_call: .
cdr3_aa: CASSSTGRQQETQYF
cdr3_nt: TGTGCCAGCAGCTCCACGGGACGGCAACAAGAGACCCAGTACTTC

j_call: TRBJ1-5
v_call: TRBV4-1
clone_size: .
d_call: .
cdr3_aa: CASSQEIGRGSNQPQHF
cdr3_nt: TGCGCCAGCAGCCAAGAGATCGGCAGGGGAAGCAATCAGCCCCAGCATTTT

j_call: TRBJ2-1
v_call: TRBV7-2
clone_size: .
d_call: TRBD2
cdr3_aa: CASSPGLAGYNEQFF
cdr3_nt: TGTGCCAGCAGCCCGGGACTAGCTGGCTACAATGAGCAGTTCTTC

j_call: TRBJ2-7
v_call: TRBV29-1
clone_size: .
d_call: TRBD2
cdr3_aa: CSVRDPSGSYEQYF
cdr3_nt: TGCAGCGTTAGGGATCCCAGCGGGAGCTACGAGCAGTACTTC

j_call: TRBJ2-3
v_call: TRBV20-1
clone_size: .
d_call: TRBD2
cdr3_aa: CSAPERGNLWEDTQYF
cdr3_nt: TGCAGTGCCCCCGAGCGGGGGAATCTATGGGAAGATACGCAGTATTTT

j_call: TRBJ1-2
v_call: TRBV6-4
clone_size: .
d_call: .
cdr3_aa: CASSDLGRGYTF
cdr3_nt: TGTGCCAGCAGTGACCTTGGGAGGGGCTACACCTTC

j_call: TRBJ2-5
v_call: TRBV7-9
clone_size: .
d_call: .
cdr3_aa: CASSPGLSEGTQYF
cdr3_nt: TGTGCCAGCAGCCCAGGCTTATCAGAAGGGACCCAGTACTTC

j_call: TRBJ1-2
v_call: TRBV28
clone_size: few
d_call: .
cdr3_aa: CASSFRLTLGYTF
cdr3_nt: TGTGCCAGCAGTTTTCGGCTGACGTTGGGCTACACCTTC

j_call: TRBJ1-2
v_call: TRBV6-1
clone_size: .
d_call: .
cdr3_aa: CASKSRSSLYGYTF
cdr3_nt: TGTGCCAGCAAATCCCGGTCATCACTCTATGGCTACACCTTC

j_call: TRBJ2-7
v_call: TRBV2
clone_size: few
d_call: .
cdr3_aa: CASRRSPGFEQYF
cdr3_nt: TGTGCCAGCCGGCGTAGCCCTGGGTTCGAGCAGTACTTC

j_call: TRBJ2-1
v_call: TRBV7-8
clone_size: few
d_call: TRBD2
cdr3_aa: CASTLSGSGRYNEQFF
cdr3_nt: TGTGCCAGCACCCTAAGCGGGAGCGGGCGCTACAATGAGCAGTTCTTC

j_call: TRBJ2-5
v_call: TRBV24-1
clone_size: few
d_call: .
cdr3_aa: CATSDSAETQYF
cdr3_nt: TGTGCCACCAGTGATTCGGCCGAGACCCAGTACTTC